The entry below gives a single T cell receptor beta chain sequence along with its context. Produced via immunoSEQ multiplex PCR; TCRdb's table is partial and in-frame only. The table shows approximately 94,000 clones, with 90% to 96% occurring only once. The data derive from a study of technical replicates of blood from several donors. Trimming removed 0 bases from V and 3 bases from J, with 9 bases in between. Germline V gene data show CDR1 as SEHNR and CDR2 as FQNEAQ (reference sequence). The CDR3 has 15 amino acids. The TCR sequence derives from a human donor in good health. The chain employs TRBV7-9 and TRBJ1-3; D is uncertain. The sequencing input was T cells isolated from PBMCs. The DNA for the CDR3 is TGTGCCAGCAGCTTAGCGCAACGGTATGGAAACACCATATATTTT. Translating it yields CASSLAQRYGNTIYF.